This entry lists 30 T cell receptor beta chains sequenced from one sample in a study of regulatory T cells in long-lasting Graves disease. Time point described: persistent/refractory GD, antithyroid drugs over 5 years with positive TRAb. PBMCs were the source of the RNA used for TCR sequencing. Building of the TCR beta libraries involved iRepertoire HTBI primers and Arm-PCR of CDR3 regions. TCRdb reanalysed the multiplex PCR reads using MiXCR and keeps one entry per CDR3 protein. The table records 300,000 to 350,000 distinct CDR3 sequences, roughly a fifth of them present only once. The specimen was peripheral blood mononuclear cells (PBMCs), collected when the disease was refractory, from a patient treated with antithyroid drugs. These receptors were collected from a female donor with Graves disease.

This clonotype was observed at least ten times. The CDR3 nucleotides are TGTGCCAGCAGTGCCAACAGGGGCCCCTACGAGCAGTACTTC. Translating it yields CASSANRGPYEQYF. The chain uses TRBV2 and TRBJ2-7; 7 nucleotides line up with TRBD1. Germline lookup yields CDR1 SNHLY and CDR2 FYNNEI. Losses at the gene ends were 4 bases for V and 2 bases for J; bases not matched to a gene: 5. CDR3 length equals 14 residues.

This clonotype was seen a few times. This may stem from a read error, because a much larger clone lies one nucleotide away. V gene TRBV27 combines with J gene TRBJ1-1; possible D gene TRBD1, 6 bases. Germline V gene data show CDR1 as MNHEY and CDR2 as SMNVEV (reference sequence). This CDR3 is 13 amino acids long. The CDR3 coding sequence is TGTGCCGGCAGATCACAGGGTAACACTGAAGCTTTCTTT. It is translated as CAGRSQGNTEAFF.

This chain uses TRBV19 with TRBJ2-4; possible D gene TRBD1, 6 bases. From germline, CDR1 is LNHDA and CDR2 SQIVND (reference sequence). This CDR3 contains 17 residues. Trimming removed 3 bases from V and 0 bases from J, with 15 bases in between. The CDR3 region is CASSMDSLQLAKNIQYF. The CDR3 DNA reads as TGTGCCAGTAGTATGGACAGTCTCCAGCTAGCCAAAAACATTCAGTACTTC.

The CDR3 bases are TGTGCCAGCAGCCGGGGGCAGAACTCGAACACTGAAGCTTTCTTT. Translation: CASSRGQNSNTEAFF. The genes are TRBV3-1 and TRBJ1-1; possibly TRBD1 for D (6 bases). Germline values: CDR1 LGHDT, CDR2 YNNKEL (reference sequence). There are 15 residues in the CDR3. The V gene lost 4 bases and the J gene lost 1 base, with 13 bases spanning the gap.

In its sample, this clonotype was seen many times. The chain combines TRBV6-5 with TRBJ2-7, with 10 bases lining up with TRBD2. The CDR3 is made up of 13 amino acids. V lost 4 bases to trimming and J lost 6 bases; unmatched junction nucleotides: 3. CDR1 MNHEY and CDR2 SVGAGI come from the germline V gene. The CDR3 loop reads CASSLAGGSEQYF. Written as DNA, the CDR3 is TGTGCCAGCAGTTTAGCGGGAGGAAGCGAGCAGTACTTC.

This clonotype occurred many times. The V gene is TRBV12-3 or TRBV12-4, the J gene TRBJ2-7; possibly TRBD1 for D (5 bases). This CDR3 is 16 amino acids long. Trimming took off 3 bases at V and 2 bases at J, with 17 bases between the two ends. The chain's CDR3 is CASSFSRGRAAYEQYF. The CDR3 bases are TGTGCCAGCAGTTTCTCCAGAGGCAGGGCGGCCTACGAGCAGTACTTC.

The V and J genes are TRBV14 and TRBJ1-1, with TRBD1 as a possible D gene (6 bases). The germline gives CDR1 SGHDN, CDR2 FVKESK. CDR3 length: 14 residues. V dropped 1 base and J dropped 6 bases, with 12 bases sitting between them. The CDR3 nucleotides are TGTGCCAGCAGCCAAGTGGCACAGGGCGCTGAAGCTTTCTTT. Translated: CASSQVAQGAEAFF.

The chain couples TRBV5-1 to TRBJ2-5, with D perhaps TRBD1 (6 bases). The germline V and J ends were trimmed by 3 bases and 5 bases, with 17 bases remaining between them. Looked up from germline, CDR1 is SGHRS and CDR2 is YFSETQ. The CDR3 consists of 15 residues. CDR3 coding DNA: TGCGCCAGCAGCTCAACTGGGACCGACAGGGAGACCCAGTACTTC. Protein: CASSSTGTDRETQYF.

This clonotype has just a few counts. The J gene is TRBJ1-1, the V gene TRBV7-2, with a tentative D call TRBD1 (5 bases). Trimming cost V 2 bases and J 5 bases, with 12 bases left between them. CDR3 length: 14 amino acids. Germline loops: CDR1 SGHTA, CDR2 FQGNSA. The CDR3 here is CASSLKGKGTEAFF. The CDR3 DNA reads as TGTGCCAGCAGCTTAAAGGGGAAAGGAACTGAAGCTTTCTTT.

On this clonotype itself: A much larger clone differs from this one at a single base, so this may be a read error. The gene calls are TRBV28 and TRBJ1-1, with D uncertain. CDR1 MDHEN and CDR2 SYDVKM come from the germline V gene. V lost 5 bases and J 8 bases, leaving 12 bases between the germline ends. The CDR3 has 12 amino acids. The CDR3 reads CASSLEAQEAFF. The CDR3 DNA sequence: TGTGCCAGCAGTCTAGAGGCCCAGGAAGCTTTCTTT.

The V gene is TRBV5-1, the J gene TRBJ2-5, with D hard to call. The CDR3 runs 14 residues. The V end lost 1 base, the J end lost 3 bases, and 10 bases lay between the germline ends. Germline lookup yields CDR1 SGHRS and CDR2 YFSETQ. CDR3 sequence (DNA): TGCGCCAGCAGCTTGACAGACTTGGAAGAGACCCAGTACTTC. It codes for CASSLTDLEETQYF.

This clonotype has only a few counts. One end of the junction does not line up with germline, which may come from a read error. J is TRBJ1-2 and V is TRBV4-1; 12 bases fit TRBD1. From germline, CDR1 is MGHRA and CDR2 YSYEKL. The CDR3 contains 13 residues. The CDR3 DNA reads TGCGCCAGCAGCCAAGAAGGGACAGGGGGCCTCTACTTC. Encoded protein: CASSQEGTGGLYF.

Remarks on this clonotype: Because the CDR3 is missing its conserved closing phenylalanine or tryptophan, this is likely a read error. This rearrangement joins TRBV6-1 to TRBJ2-3; maybe TRBD2 (5 bases). This CDR3 has 14 amino acids. Germline CDR1 and CDR2: MNHNS and SASEGT. V was shortened by 10 bases and J by 0 bases, with 14 bases between the two germline ends. The CDR3 DNA sequence: TGTGCCACCAAAATCCGGGGTAGCACAGATACGCAGTATCTT. It yields the protein CATKIRGSTDTQYL.

The chain has TRBV6-2 or TRBV6-3 and TRBJ1-1; 7 nucleotides agree with TRBD1. The CDR3 is 16 residues long. Germline V gene data show CDR1 as MNHEY and CDR2 as SVGEGT. The junction had 15 bases not matched to a gene; V was cut back by 6 bases and J by 5 bases. CDR3 DNA sequence: TGTGCCAGCAGCCCAGGGCTAGCCCTGACAGGGACTGAAGCTTTCTTT. This translates into CASSPGLALTGTEAFF.

The chain combines TRBV7-2 with TRBJ1-6; D not resolved. Germline V gives CDR1 SGHTA, CDR2 FQGNSA. Between the trimmed V and J ends, which lost 5 bases and 11 bases, there was a span of 13 bases. The CDR3 consists of 13 residues. This CDR3 is CASSLEARPPLHF. The CDR3 nucleotides read TGTGCCAGCAGCCTAGAGGCCCGGCCACCCCTCCACTTT.

The rearrangement joins TRBV5-5 to TRBJ1-6; 7 nucleotides line up with TRBD1. The V and J ends lost 4 bases and 8 bases, in that order; junction bases with no gene match: 12. The V gene's germline CDR1 is SGHKS and CDR2 YYEKEE (reference sequence). CDR3 size: 16 residues. The CDR3 reads CASSPPPTGPDSPLHF. The CDR3, as DNA: TGTGCCAGCAGCCCCCCCCCGACAGGGCCGGATTCACCCCTCCACTTT.

The chain has TRBV7-2 and TRBJ1-1; a weak D match, TRBD1 (5 bases). Germline V gene lookup returns CDR1 SGHTA and CDR2 FQGNSA. The CDR3 extends over 14 amino acids. V was cut by 6 bases and J by 1 base, with 12 bases left in between. CDR3 nucleotides: TGTGCCAGCAGTGGGGGGAGGGCGAACACTGAAGCTTTCTTT. It specifies CASSGGRANTEAFF.

V gene TRBV10-3 combines with J gene TRBJ1-2, with TRBD1 identical over 8 bases. The CDR3 is 16 residues long. Trimming cost V 5 bases and J 8 bases; bases outside gene matches: 16. Germline loops: CDR1 ENHRY, CDR2 SYGVKD. Here the CDR3 DNA reads TGTGCCATCAGTACTAGGACAGGGATGGAACTATCCGGCTACACCTTC. Translation gives CAISTRTGMELSGYTF.

The CDR3 DNA is TGCAGTGCTAGAGAGGGGTCACGGGGCAATCAGCCCCAGCATTTT. Translated: CSAREGSRGNQPQHF. The chain couples TRBV20-1 to TRBJ1-5, with D unresolved. CDR1 and CDR2 (germline): DFQATT, SNEGSKA (reference sequence). This CDR3 is built from 15 residues. Between the trimmed V and J ends, which lost 0 bases and 2 bases, there was a span of 11 bases.

Ten or more counts support this clonotype. CDR3 loop: CASSMARNGGNQPQHF. As DNA, the CDR3 is TGTGCCAGTAGTATGGCCAGGAACGGGGGCAATCAGCCCCAGCATTTT. The chain uses TRBV19 and TRBJ1-5; D is unclear. The germline V gene encodes CDR1 LNHDA and CDR2 SQIVND (reference sequence). Trimming pared 3 bases from V and 2 bases from J, leaving 14 bases between. The CDR3 has 16 amino acids.

The rearrangement links TRBV7-6 to TRBJ1-1, with a possible D match to TRBD1 (6 bases). V dropped 3 bases and J dropped 3 bases, with 17 bases sitting between them. CDR1 SGHVS and CDR2 FNYEAQ come from the germline V gene. The CDR3 contains 16 residues. In DNA, the CDR3 is TGTGCCAGCAGCTTCTCCCCTGGTCAGGGGTACACTGAAGCTTTCTTT. It translates to CASSFSPGQGYTEAFF.

This clonotype has at least ten counts. This chain links TRBV7-6 with TRBJ1-1; weak D call: TRBD1 (5 bases). The CDR3 runs to 15 residues. V was shortened by 5 bases and J by 1 base, with 14 bases between the two germline ends. Per germline, CDR1 SGHVS and CDR2 FNYEAQ. As DNA, the CDR3 is TGTGCCAGCAGCATTCTCGGGGGAGGGAACACTGAAGCTTTCTTT. It translates to CASSILGGGNTEAFF. Full variable domain (remainder filled in from reference TRBV7-6 and TRBJ1-1): GAGVSQSPRYKVTKRGQDVALRCDPISGHVSLYWYRQALGQGPEFLTYFNYEAQQDKSGLPNDRFSAERPEGSISTLTIQRTEQRDSAMYRCASSILGGGNTEAFFGQGTRLTVV.

The V and J genes are TRBV20-1 and TRBJ1-1; 9 nucleotides line up with TRBD1. This CDR3 comprises 18 residues. V shed 5 bases, J shed 0 bases, and the junction held 16 bases outside the gene matches. Germline-derived CDR1 and CDR2 are DFQATT and SNEGSKA (reference sequence). Written as DNA, the CDR3 is TGCAGTGCTTACCGATTGGACAGGGGAAGTCGCATGAACACTGAAGCTTTCTTT. Protein: CSAYRLDRGSRMNTEAFF.

This clonotype showed up many times. V and J are TRBV12-3 or TRBV12-4 and TRBJ2-5; 11 nucleotides align to TRBD2. Trimming at V came to 6 bases and at J to 5 bases, leaving 8 bases not matched to a gene. There are 15 residues in the CDR3. This chain's CDR3 is CASSLTSGAMETQYF. In nucleotides, the CDR3 is TGTGCCAGCAGCTTGACTAGCGGGGCTATGGAGACCCAGTACTTC.

Written as DNA, the CDR3 is TGTGCCAGCAGTGGACAGGGGGCCAGCACTGAAGCTTTCTTT. Translating gives CASSGQGASTEAFF. V gene TRBV2 combines with J gene TRBJ1-1; 10 bases align to TRBD1. V shed 4 bases, J shed 4 bases, and the junction held 3 bases outside the gene matches. There are 14 residues in the CDR3. Germline CDR1 SNHLY, CDR2 FYNNEI. The full variable domain, its missing parts supplied by reference TRBV2 and TRBJ1-1, is EPEVTQTPSHQVTQMGQEVILRCVPISNHLYFYWYRQILGQKVEFLVSFYNNEISEKSEIFDDQFSVERPDGSNFTLKIRSTKLEDSAMYFCASSGQGASTEAFFGQGTRLTVV.

The chain links TRBV15 to TRBJ2-2; 12 nucleotides line up with TRBD2. The CDR3 covers 19 residues. CDR1 is LNHNV and CDR2 is YYDKDF in the germline V gene (reference sequence). The V segment lost 5 bases and the J segment 4 bases; nucleotides outside the gene matches: 14. As DNA, the CDR3 is TGTGCCACCAGCGCCAGTCGGCCTAGCGGGAGGGAGAGCACCGGGGAGCTGTTTTTT. This gives the protein CATSASRPSGRESTGELFF.

The chain uses TRBV3-1 and TRBJ2-7; 7 bases map to TRBD1. Trimming took 4 bases from V and 7 from J; bases not matched to a gene: 10. Germline V gene data show CDR1 as LGHDT and CDR2 as YNNKEL (reference sequence). CDR3 length equals 14 residues. CDR3: CASSPDRALGEQYF. The CDR3 coding sequence is TGTGCCAGCAGCCCCGACAGGGCCCTCGGGGAGCAGTACTTC.

The chain carries TRBV20-1 and TRBJ1-2, with no clear D. Trimming removed 0 bases at V and 6 bases at J, with 17 bases between. The V gene's germline CDR1 is DFQATT and CDR2 SNEGSKA (reference sequence). This CDR3 has 15 residues. CDR3 sequence (DNA): TGCAGTGCTAGAGATCCCTTGGGGATTCATGATGGCTACACCTTC. This sequence encodes CSARDPLGIHDGYTF.

This clonotype was counted ten times or more. This chain uses TRBV3-1 with TRBJ1-3; D is unresolved. This CDR3 has 12 residues. With 7 bases removed from V and 4 bases from J, the gap between germline ends came to 8 bases. Germline-derived CDR1 and CDR2 are LGHDT and YNNKEL (reference sequence). The CDR3 coding sequence is TGTGCCAGCACCCACGCCGGAAACACCATATATTTT. Translation: CASTHAGNTIYF. Drawing the rest from reference TRBV3-1 and TRBJ1-3, the complete variable domain is DTAVSQTPKYLVTQMGNDKSIKCEQNLGHDTMYWYKQDSKKFLKIMFSYNNKELIINETVPNRFSPKSPDKAHLNLHINSLELGDSAVYFCASTHAGNTIYFGEGSWLTVV.

This clonotype was picked up many times. The chain couples TRBV12-3 or TRBV12-4 to TRBJ2-2; unclear D gene. This CDR3 region has 14 residues. The V gene lost 6 bases and the J gene lost 6 bases, with 14 bases spanning the gap. The DNA for the CDR3 is TGTGCCAGCAGCCGTTTAGGAGTCCCCGGGGAGCTGTTTTTT. It specifies CASSRLGVPGELFF.